The clone carrying this T cell receptor beta chain was detected a few times. Its antigen is unidentified. This sample was taken from a study of T-cell memory formation after mild COVID-19. Turning to the study itself: Clusters of TCRs were largely donor specific. Findings of the study overall: CD4+ contracting clones were found mainly in CM and EM, and CD8+ ones in EMRA.

TCRdb reprocessed the 5' RACE reads with MiXCR, giving one entry per CDR3 protein. The sample lists about 560,000 distinct CDR3 sequences; roughly 17% were seen once. V shed 6 bases and J shed 5 bases, with 5 bases lying between them. The germline CDR1 and CDR2 sequences are ENHRY and SYGVKD. The CDR3 sequence is 11 residues long. Sequencing was performed on PBMCs or a T cell subset sorted from them (not recorded which). The chain couples TRBV10-3 to TRBJ2-1; D gene uncertain. This clonotype was obtained from an adult woman who had mild COVID-19 (a few samples of this study predate the infection). Cell type and time point are not known. CDR3 loop: CAISYDNEQFF. The CDR3 nucleotides read TGTGCCATCAGCTATGACAATGAGCAGTTCTTC.